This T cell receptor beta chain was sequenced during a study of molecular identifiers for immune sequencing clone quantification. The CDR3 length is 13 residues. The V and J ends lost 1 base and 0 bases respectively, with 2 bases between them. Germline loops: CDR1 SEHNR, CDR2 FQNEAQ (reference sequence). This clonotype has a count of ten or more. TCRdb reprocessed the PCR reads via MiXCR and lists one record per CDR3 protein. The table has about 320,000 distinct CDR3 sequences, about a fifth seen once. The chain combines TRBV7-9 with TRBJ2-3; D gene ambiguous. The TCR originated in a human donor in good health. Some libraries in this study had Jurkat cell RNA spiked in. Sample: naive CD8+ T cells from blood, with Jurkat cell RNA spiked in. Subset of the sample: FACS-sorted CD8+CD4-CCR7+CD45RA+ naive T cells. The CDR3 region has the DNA TGTGCCAGCAGCTTAGATAGCACAGATACGCAGTATTTT. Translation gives CASSLDSTDTQYF.